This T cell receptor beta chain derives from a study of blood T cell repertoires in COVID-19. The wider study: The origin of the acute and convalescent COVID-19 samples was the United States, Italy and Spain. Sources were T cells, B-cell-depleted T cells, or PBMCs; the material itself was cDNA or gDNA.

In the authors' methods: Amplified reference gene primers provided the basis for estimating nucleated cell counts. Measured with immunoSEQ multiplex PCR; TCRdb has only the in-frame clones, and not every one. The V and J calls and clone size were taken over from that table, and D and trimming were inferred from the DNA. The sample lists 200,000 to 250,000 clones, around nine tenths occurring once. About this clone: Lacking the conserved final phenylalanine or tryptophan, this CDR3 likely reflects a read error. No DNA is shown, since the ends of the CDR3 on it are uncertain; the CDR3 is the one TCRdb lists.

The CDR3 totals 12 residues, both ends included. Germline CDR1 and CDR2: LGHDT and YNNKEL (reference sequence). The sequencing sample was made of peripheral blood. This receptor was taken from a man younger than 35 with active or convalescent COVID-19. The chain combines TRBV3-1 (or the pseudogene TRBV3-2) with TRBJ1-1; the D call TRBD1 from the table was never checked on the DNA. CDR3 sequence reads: CASSQDLGAYTL.